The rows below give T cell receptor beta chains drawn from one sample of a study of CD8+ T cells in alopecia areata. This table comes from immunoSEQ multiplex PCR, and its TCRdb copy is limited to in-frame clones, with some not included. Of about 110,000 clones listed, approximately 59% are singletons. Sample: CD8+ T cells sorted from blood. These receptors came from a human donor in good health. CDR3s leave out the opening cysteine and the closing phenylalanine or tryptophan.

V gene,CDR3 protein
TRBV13,ASSLGGGQQETQY
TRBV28,ASSFSGEVREQY
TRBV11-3,ASSDGRDRN
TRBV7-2,ASTQGQGKTDEQF
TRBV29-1,SVSTGGPTYEQY
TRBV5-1,ASSPVYPEQDQF
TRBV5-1,ASSTLWANTEAF
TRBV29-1,SVEDLSEQF
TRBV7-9,ASSLGAMNTEAF
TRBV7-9,ASSPPLSSYNEQF
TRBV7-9,ASSLGASNQPQH
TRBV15,ATSRVGGVYEQY
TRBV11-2,ASSQGVDSSYEQY
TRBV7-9,ASSSYTGTYEQY
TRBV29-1,SVYGTEEQY
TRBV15,ATSSLFLGGLYVLT
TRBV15,ATSRDREGAYTEAF
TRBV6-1,ASSERTSTNEKLF
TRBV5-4,ASSLGGTDIYGYT
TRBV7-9,ASSLTGIGNTIY
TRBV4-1,ASRGREWIGTQY
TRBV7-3,ASSSGVGAQETQY
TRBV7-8,ASSLGGGYSPLH
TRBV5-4,ASSLGISGTDTQY
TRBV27,ASSIIAGSTYEQY
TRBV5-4,ASSSMGDGNSPLH
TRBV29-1,SVFGVRDVKEGTEAF
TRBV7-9,ASSPRSGGPYNEQF
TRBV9,ASSANLQGDQETQY
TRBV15,ATSRETSGGNIQY
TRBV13,ASSPSGEGTYEQY
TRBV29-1,SVVAYNEQF
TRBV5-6,ASSSGTGHNEQF
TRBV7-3,ASRAGANTGELF
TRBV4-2,ASSQFIRDSGSEAF
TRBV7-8,ASSSLRDTYYEQY
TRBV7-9,ASSFSGGTTEAF